This is a list of T cell receptor beta chains from one sample in a study of shared clonotypes between healthy human individuals. TCRdb's copy holds only in-frame clones and misses some; the assay was immunoSEQ multiplex PCR. The data show about 2 million clones, 85% to 95% seen once. Sequenced sample: naive CD4+ T cells sorted from blood. These receptor sequences come from a man aged 18 to 35 in good health. The CDR3 runs from the conserved cysteine through the conserved F or W. D genes are given only for firm matches. Clone size is stated in some rows and not others, as once, few, many or a class when expanded.

>-|-|TRBJ2-3|TRBV30
CAWSAGITDTQYF
TGTGCCTGGAGTGCAGGGATCACAGATACGCAGTATTTT
>-|-|TRBJ1-2|TRBV6-5
CASSYNRDTANYGYTF
TGTGCCAGCAGTTACAACCGGGACACTGCTAACTATGGCTACACCTTC
>TRBD1|-|TRBJ1-2|TRBV5-1
CASSFGTGSYGYTF
TGCGCCAGCAGCTTCGGGACAGGGAGCTATGGCTACACCTTC
>-|-|TRBJ2-4|TRBV25-1
CASSVGSIQYF
TGTGCCAGCAGCGTTGGTAGCATTCAGTACTTC
>TRBD1|-|TRBJ2-7|TRBV6-4
CASPSPGQALVEQYF
TGTGCCAGCCCCAGCCCGGGACAGGCTTTGGTCGAGCAGTACTTC
>TRBD2|-|TRBJ2-7|TRBV30
CAWSSGLAASYEQYF
TGTGCCTGGAGTTCTGGGCTAGCGGCCTCCTACGAGCAGTACTTC
>TRBD1|-|TRBJ2-5|TRBV15
CATGQAGTGKETQYF
TGTGCCACCGGACAAGCCGGGACAGGGAAAGAGACCCAGTACTTC
>TRBD1|-|TRBJ1-5|TRBV28
CASRATGGNQPQHF
TGTGCCAGCAGGGCTACAGGGGGCAATCAGCCCCAGCATTTT
>TRBD1|-|TRBJ1-1|TRBV18
CASSPPSGGGTEAFF
TGTGCCAGCTCACCACCATCAGGGGGTGGGACTGAAGCTTTCTTT
>TRBD1|-|TRBJ2-7|TRBV7-9
CASSLDRGKVYEQYF
TGTGCCAGCAGCTTAGACAGGGGGAAGGTCTACGAGCAGTACTTC
>-|-|TRBJ1-3|TRBV5-1
CASSSSMISDGGNTIYF
TGCGCCAGCAGCTCCTCTATGATATCGGACGGGGGAAACACCATATATTTT
>TRBD1|-|TRBJ1-1|TRBV6-6
CASSQTGPGTEAFF
TGTGCCAGCAGTCAGACAGGGCCGGGGACTGAAGCTTTCTTT
>TRBD1|-|TRBJ2-7|TRBV25-1
CASSELGQGTYEQYF
TGTGCCAGCAGTGAACTCGGACAGGGGACCTACGAGCAGTACTTC
>TRBD2|once|TRBJ2-2|TRBV4-1
CASSQDVGRLPNTGELFF
TGCGCCAGCAGCCAAGATGTCGGGAGGCTTCCGAACACCGGGGAGCTGTTTTTT
>-|once|TRBJ1-1|TRBV11-2
CASSPVVGSVTEAFF
TGTGCCAGCAGCCCTGTAGTGGGGAGCGTCACTGAAGCTTTCTTT
>TRBD1|-|TRBJ2-3|TRBV6-5
CASRRGHKGDTQYF
TGTGCCAGCAGGAGGGGGCATAAGGGGGATACGCAGTATTTT